This TCR beta chain was recovered during a study of beta chain features in type 1 diabetes. CDR1 is LNHDA, CDR2 SQIVND, per germline (reference sequence). The J segment lost 3 bases and the V segment lost 2 bases, leaving 7 bases of the junction unmatched. This CDR3 is 16 amino acids long. On this clone: The target antigen is unknown.

All of the isolated RNA was reverse transcribed, so expressed TCRB transcripts were sequenced. This table comes from immunoSEQ multiplex PCR, and its TCRdb copy is limited to in-frame clones, with some not included. The table shows 600,000 to 700,000 clones, with 9.5% to 15% occurring only once. Study-wide results and limits: TCRB CDR3s were moderately but significantly shorter in Type 1 diabetes patients in all four CD4+ subsets.

The sequence was collected from a young man with type 1 diabetes. The sequenced sample was naive CD4+ T cells from blood. J is TRBJ2-5 and V is TRBV19; TRBD2 aligns across 9 bases. CDR3 bases: TGTGCCAGTAGTATAAACTTGGCTAGCGGGGAAGAGACCCAGTACTTC. It is translated as CASSINLASGEETQYF.